Reported below is one T cell receptor beta chain. The antigen is undetermined. The entry originates in a study of shared clonotypes between healthy human individuals. Healthy adults negative for HIV, lacking recent acute infections or vaccinations, served as donors. Assay used: immunoSEQ multiplex PCR; TCRdb lists only in-frame clones, some missing. The table lists 550,000 to 850,000 clones, roughly 70% of them singletons, with around 1.6% in the top ten. Overall study findings and caveats: Memory subsets generally showed smaller estimated richness than naive subsets did.

This clonotype originated in a woman under 40 in good health. The specimen sequenced was memory CD4+ T cells sorted from blood. This sample's subset: CD45RA-negative fraction.

Written as DNA, the CDR3 is TGTGCCACCAGCAGAGTTGGCCCGGGACAGGGAAACACCATATATTTT. Translating gives CATSRVGPGQGNTIYF. V is TRBV15 and J is TRBJ1-3, with 7 bases that match TRBD1. Germline CDR1 is LNHNV and CDR2 is YYDKDF (reference sequence). V lost 1 base, J lost 4 bases, and 7 bases stayed unmatched. This CDR3 contains 16 residues. The complete variable domain, with remaining parts taken from reference TRBV15 and TRBJ1-3, reads DAMVIQNPRYQVTQFGKPVTLSCSQTLNHNVMYWYQQKSSQAPKLLFHYYDKDFNNEADTPDNFQSRRPNTSFCFLDIRSPGLGDTAMYLCATSRVGPGQGNTIYFGEGSWLTVV.